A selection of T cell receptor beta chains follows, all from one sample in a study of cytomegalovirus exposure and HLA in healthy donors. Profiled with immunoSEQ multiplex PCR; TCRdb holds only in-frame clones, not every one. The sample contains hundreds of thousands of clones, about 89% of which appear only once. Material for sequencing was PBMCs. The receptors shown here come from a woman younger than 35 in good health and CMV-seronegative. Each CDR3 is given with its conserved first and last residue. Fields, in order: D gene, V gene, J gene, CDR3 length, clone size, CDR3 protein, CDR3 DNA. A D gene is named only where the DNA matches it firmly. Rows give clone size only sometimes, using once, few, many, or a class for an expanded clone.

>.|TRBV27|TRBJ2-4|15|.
CASSLSRVPKNIQYF
TGTGCCAGCAGTTTGTCCAGGGTGCCCAAAAACATTCAGTACTTC
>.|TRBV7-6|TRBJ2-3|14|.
CASSLRGTTDTQYF
TGTGCCAGCAGCTTACGGGGAACGACAGATACGCAGTATTTT
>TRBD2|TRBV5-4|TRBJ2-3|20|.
CASSSAQGFKRGGLLDTQYF
TGTGCCAGCAGCTCCGCACAGGGCTTTAAGCGGGGGGGGCTTCTGGATACGCAGTATTTT
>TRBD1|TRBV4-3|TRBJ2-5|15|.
CASSQDGTGQETQYF
TGCGCCAGCAGCCAAGACGGGACAGGGCAAGAGACCCAGTACTTC
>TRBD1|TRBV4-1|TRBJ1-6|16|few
CASSQTGTGVNSPLHF
TGCGCCAGCAGCCAAACCGGGACAGGGGTGAATTCACCCCTCCACTTT
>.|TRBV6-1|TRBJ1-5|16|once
CASSEARRISNQPQHF
TGTGCCAGCAGTGAAGCGCGGAGAATTAGCAATCAGCCCCAGCATTTT
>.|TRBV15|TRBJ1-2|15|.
CATSRDQGTLDGYTF
TGTGCCACCAGCAGAGACCAGGGGACACTGGACGGCTACACCTTC
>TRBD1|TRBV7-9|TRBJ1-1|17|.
CASSSRNQGAGNTEAFF
TGTGCCAGCAGCTCCCGAAACCAGGGGGCCGGGAACACTGAAGCTTTCTTT
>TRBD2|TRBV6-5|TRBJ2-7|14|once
CASRPGLAVSEQYF
TGTGCCAGCAGACCGGGACTAGCGGTTTCCGAGCAGTACTTC
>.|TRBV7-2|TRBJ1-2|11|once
CASSLEGGYTF
TGTGCCAGCAGCTTAGAGGGGGGCTACACCTTC
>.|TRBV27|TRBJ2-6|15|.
CASSRIDSGANVLTF
TGTGCCAGCAGTCGAATAGACTCTGGGGCCAACGTCCTGACTTTC
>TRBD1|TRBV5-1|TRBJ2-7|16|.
CASRFGETGGFHEQYF
TGCGCCAGCAGGTTTGGGGAGACAGGGGGCTTTCACGAGCAGTACTTC
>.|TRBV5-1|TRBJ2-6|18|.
CASSPDPSGVSGANVLTF
TGCGCCAGCAGCCCGGACCCATCAGGGGTTTCTGGGGCCAACGTCCTGACTTTC
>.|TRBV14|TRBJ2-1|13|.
CASSPLASGEQFF
TGTGCCAGCAGCCCCCTTGCGTCGGGTGAGCAGTTCTTC
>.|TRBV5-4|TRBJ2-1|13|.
CASSQTIMNEQFF
TGTGCCAGCAGCCAGACTATTATGAATGAGCAGTTCTTC
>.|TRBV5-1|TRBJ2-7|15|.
CASSLNPTATYEQYF
TGCGCCAGCAGCTTGAACCCGACAGCCACCTACGAGCAGTACTTC
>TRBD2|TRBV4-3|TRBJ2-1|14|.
CASSQVGGAGDRFF
TGCGCCAGCAGCCAAGTAGGCGGAGCGGGGGACCGGTTCTTC
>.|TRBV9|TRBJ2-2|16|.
CASSVFQGRDTGELFF
TGTGCCAGCAGCGTATTTCAGGGGAGAGACACCGGGGAGCTGTTTTTT
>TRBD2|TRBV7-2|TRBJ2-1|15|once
CASSLGGGGYNEQFF
TGTGCCAGCAGCTTAGGGGGCGGGGGATACAATGAGCAGTTCTTC